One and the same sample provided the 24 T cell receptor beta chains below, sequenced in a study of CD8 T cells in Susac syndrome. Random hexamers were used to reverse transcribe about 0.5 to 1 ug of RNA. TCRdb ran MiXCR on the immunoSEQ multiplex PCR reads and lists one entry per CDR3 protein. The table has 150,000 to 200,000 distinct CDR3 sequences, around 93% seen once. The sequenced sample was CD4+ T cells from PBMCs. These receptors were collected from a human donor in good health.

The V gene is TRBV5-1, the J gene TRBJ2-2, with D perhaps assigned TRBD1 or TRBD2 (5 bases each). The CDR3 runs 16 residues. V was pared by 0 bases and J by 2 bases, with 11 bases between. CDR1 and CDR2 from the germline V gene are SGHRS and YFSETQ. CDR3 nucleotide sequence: TGCGCCAGCAGCTTGGGGGGACCACTAAACACCGGGGAGCTGTTTTTT. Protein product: CASSLGGPLNTGELFF.

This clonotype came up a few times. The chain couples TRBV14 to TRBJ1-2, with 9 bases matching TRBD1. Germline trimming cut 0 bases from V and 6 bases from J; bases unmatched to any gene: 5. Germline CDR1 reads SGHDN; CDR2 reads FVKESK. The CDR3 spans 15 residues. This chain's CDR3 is CASSQEPGTGNGYTF. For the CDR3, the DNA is TGTGCCAGCAGCCAAGAACCCGGGACAGGGAATGGCTACACCTTC.

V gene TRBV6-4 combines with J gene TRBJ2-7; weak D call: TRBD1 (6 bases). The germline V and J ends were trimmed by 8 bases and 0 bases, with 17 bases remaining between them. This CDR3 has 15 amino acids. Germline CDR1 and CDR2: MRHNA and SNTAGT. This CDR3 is CASGPPGESSYEQYF. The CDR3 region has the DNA TGTGCCAGCGGACCTCCAGGGGAGTCCTCCTACGAGCAGTACTTC.

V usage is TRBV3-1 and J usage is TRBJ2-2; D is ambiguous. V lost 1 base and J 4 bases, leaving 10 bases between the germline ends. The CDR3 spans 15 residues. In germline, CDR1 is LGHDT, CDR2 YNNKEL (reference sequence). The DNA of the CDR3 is TGTGCCAGCAGCCAAGGGGCAGTATCCACCGGGGAGCTGTTTTTT. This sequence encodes CASSQGAVSTGELFF.

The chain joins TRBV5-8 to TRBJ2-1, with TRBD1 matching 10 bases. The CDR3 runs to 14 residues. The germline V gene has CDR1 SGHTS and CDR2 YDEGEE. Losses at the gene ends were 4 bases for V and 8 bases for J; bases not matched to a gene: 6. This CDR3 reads CASSHGQGVDEQFF. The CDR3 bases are TGTGCCAGCAGCCATGGACAGGGGGTTGATGAGCAGTTCTTC. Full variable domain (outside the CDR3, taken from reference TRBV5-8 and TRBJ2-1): EAGVTQSPTHLIKTRGQQATLRCSPISGHTSVYWYQQALGLGLQFLLWYDEGEERNRGNFPPRFSGRQFPNYSSELNVNALELEDSALYLCASSHGQGVDEQFFGPGTRLTVL.

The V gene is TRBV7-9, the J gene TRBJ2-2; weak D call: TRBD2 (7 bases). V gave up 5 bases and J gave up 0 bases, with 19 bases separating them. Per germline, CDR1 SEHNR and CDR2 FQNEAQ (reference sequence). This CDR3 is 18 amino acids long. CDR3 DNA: TGTGCCAGCAGCCCTCCCACCGGAGGGGGGGCGAACACCGGGGAGCTGTTTTTT. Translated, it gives CASSPPTGGGANTGELFF. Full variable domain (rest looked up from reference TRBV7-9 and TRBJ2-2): DTGVSQNPRHKITKRGQNVTFRCDPISEHNRLYWYRQTLGQGPEFLTYFQNEAQLEKSRLLSDRFSAERPKGSFSTLEIQRTEQGDSAMYLCASSPPTGGGANTGELFFGEGSRLTVL.

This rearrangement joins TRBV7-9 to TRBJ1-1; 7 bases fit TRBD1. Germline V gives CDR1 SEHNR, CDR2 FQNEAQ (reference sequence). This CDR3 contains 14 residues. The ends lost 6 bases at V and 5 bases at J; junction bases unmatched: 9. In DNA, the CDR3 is TGTGCCAGCAGTCGACAGGGTGTAAGTACTGAAGCTTTCTTT. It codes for CASSRQGVSTEAFF.

The CDR3: CASSADRADTQYF. Written as DNA, the CDR3 is TGTGCCAGCAGCGCGGACAGGGCAGATACGCAGTATTTT. This chain links TRBV7-2 with TRBJ2-3; 8 positions agree with TRBD1. The CDR3 is 13 amino acids. Germline CDR1 and CDR2: SGHTA and FQGNSA. After removal of 5 bases from V and 4 bases from J, the junction contained 2 bases not matched to a gene.

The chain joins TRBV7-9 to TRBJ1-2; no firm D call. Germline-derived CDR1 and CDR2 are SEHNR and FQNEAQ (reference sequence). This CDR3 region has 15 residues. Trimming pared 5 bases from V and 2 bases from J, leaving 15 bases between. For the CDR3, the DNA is TGTGCCAGCAGCCAGTCCCCAAGGAGGAACTATGGCTACACCTTC. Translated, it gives CASSQSPRRNYGYTF.

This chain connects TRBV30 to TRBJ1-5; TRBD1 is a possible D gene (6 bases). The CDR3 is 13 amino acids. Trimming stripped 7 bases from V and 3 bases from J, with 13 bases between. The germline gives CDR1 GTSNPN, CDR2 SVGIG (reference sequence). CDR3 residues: CALEQGSNQPQHF. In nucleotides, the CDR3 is TGTGCCTTGGAACAGGGTTCCAATCAGCCCCAGCATTTT. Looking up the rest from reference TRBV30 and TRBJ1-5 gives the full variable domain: SQTIHQWPATLVQPVGSPLSLECTVEGTSNPNLYWYRQAAGRGLQLLFYSVGIGQISSEVPQNLSASRPQDRQFILSSKKLLLSDSGFYLCALEQGSNQPQHFGDGTRLSIL.

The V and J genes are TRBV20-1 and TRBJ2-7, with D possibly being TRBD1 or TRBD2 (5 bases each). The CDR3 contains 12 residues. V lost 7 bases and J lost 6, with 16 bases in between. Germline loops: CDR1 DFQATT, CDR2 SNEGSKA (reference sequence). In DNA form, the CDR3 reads TGCAGTGTGAGAGGAGGCAGGGCCGAGCAGTACTTC. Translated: CSVRGGRAEQYF.

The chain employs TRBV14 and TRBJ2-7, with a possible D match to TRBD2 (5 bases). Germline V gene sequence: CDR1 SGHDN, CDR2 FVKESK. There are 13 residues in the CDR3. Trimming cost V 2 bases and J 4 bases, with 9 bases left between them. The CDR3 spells CASSQLLDYEQYF. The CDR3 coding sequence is TGTGCCAGCAGCCAACTACTAGATTACGAGCAGTACTTC.

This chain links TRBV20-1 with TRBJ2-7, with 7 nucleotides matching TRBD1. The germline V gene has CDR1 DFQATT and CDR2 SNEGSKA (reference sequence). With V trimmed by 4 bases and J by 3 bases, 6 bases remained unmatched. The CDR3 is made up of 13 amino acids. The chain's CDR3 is CSATYRGLYEQYF. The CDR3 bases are TGCAGTGCTACCTACAGGGGCCTCTACGAGCAGTACTTC.

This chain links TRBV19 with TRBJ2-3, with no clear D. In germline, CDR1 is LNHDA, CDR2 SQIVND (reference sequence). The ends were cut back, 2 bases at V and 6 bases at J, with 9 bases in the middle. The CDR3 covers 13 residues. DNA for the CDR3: TGTGCCAGTAGTATAATGGGCCCGGATACGCAGTATTTT. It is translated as CASSIMGPDTQYF.

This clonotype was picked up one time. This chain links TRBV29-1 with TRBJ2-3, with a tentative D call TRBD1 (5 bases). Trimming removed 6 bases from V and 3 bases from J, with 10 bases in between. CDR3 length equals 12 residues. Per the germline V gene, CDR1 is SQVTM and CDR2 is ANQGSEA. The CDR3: CSVAQGTDTQYF. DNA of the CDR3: TGCAGCGTGGCGCAGGGAACAGATACGCAGTATTTT.

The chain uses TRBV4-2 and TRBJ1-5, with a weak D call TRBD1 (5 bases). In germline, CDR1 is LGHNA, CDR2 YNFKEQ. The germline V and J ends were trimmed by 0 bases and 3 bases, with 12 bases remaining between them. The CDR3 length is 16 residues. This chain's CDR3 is CASSQDAQGPNQPQHF. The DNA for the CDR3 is TGTGCCAGCAGCCAAGATGCCCAGGGACCCAATCAGCCCCAGCATTTT.

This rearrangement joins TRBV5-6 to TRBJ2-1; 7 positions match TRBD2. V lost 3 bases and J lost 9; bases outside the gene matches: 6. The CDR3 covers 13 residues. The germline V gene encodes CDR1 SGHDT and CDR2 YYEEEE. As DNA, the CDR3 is TGTGCCAGCAGCTACTTCAGGGAGGGTGAGCAGTTCTTC. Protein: CASSYFREGEQFF. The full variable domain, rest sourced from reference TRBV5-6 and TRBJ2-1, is DAGVTQSPTHLIKTRGQQVTLRCSPKSGHDTVSWYQQALGQGPQFIFQYYEEEERQRGNFPDRFSGHQFPNYSSELNVNALLLGDSALYLCASSYFREGEQFFGPGTRLTVL.

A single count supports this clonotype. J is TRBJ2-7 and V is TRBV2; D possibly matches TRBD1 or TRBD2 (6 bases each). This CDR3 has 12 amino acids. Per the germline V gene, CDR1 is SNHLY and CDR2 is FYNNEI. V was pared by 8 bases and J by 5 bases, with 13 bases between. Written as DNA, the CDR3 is TGTGCCAGCGGGGGGCAGACGGACGAGCAGTACTTC. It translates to CASGGQTDEQYF.

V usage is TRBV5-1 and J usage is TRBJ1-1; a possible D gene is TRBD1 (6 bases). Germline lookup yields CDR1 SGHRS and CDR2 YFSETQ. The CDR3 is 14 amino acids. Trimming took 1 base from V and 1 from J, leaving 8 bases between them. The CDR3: CASSLWTENTEAFF. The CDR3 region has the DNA TGCGCCAGCAGCTTGTGGACAGAGAACACTGAAGCTTTCTTT.

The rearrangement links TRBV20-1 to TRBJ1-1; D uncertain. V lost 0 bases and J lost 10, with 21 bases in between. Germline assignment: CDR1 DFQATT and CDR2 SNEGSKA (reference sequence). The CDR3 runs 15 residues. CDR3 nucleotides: TGCAGTGCTAGAGATCTCGAAGGCAGGACGAGTGGAGCTTTCTTT. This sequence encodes CSARDLEGRTSGAFF.

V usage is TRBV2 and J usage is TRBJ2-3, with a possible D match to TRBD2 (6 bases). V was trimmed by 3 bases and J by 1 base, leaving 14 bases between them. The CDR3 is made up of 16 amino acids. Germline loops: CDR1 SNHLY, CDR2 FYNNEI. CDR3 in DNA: TGTGCCAGCAGTGATGTAGGAGGGCCGCGCACAGATACGCAGTATTTT. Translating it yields CASSDVGGPRTDTQYF.

The CDR3 nucleotides are TGTGCCAGCAGCCAATCTGGCCTTAACTATGGCTACACCTTC. Its protein is CASSQSGLNYGYTF. V usage is TRBV16 and J usage is TRBJ1-2; D gene unclear. The V end was cut by 0 bases, the J end by 1 base, with 6 bases between. CDR3 length equals 14 residues. Germline V CDR1 and CDR2: KGHSY, FQNENV.

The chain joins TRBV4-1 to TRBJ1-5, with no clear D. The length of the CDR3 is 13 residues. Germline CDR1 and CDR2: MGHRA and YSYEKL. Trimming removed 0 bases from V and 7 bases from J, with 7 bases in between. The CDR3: CASSQDFYQPQHF. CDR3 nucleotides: TGCGCCAGCAGCCAAGATTTTTACCAGCCCCAGCATTTT.

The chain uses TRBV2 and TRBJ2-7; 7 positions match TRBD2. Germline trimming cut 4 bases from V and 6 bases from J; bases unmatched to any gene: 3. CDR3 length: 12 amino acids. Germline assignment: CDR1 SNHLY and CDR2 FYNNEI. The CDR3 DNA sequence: TGTGCCAGCAGTGCCGGGGAGGGCGAGCAGTACTTC. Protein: CASSAGEGEQYF.